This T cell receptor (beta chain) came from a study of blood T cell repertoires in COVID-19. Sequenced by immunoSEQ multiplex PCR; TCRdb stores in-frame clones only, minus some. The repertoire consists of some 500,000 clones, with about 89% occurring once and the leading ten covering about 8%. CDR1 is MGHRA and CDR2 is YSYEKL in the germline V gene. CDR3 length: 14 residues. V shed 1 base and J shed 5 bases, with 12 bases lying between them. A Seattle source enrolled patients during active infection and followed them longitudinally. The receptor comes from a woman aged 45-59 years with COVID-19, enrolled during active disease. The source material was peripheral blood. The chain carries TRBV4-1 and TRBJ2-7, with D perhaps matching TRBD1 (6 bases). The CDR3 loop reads CASSQATGRHEQYF. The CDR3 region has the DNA TGCGCCAGCAGCCAAGCCACAGGGCGCCACGAGCAGTACTTC.